Below are 14 T cell receptor beta chains sequenced from a single sample in a study of human T cells and chemical hapten exposure. TCRdb used MiXCR to reprocess the RACE reads, holding one entry per CDR3 protein. This sample carries about 120,000 distinct CDR3 sequences, approximately 14% of them seen once, and the ten largest clones take about 0.85%. Time point meaning: patch test 1, 2 weeks after DPC sensitization. Treatment indicated: therapeutic diphenylcyclopropenone sensitization with weekly scalp DPC. Sequenced here: whole blood, sampled in connection with sensitization to the hapten diphenylcyclopropenone (DPC). All receptors come from a young man with alopecia areata. Some clones in this sample may be carry-over from other donors' samples.

The rearrangement links TRBV14 to TRBJ2-7; 9 nucleotides agree with TRBD1. Per the germline V gene, CDR1 is SGHDN and CDR2 is FVKESK. The J segment lost 5 bases and the V segment lost 4 bases, leaving 15 bases of the junction unmatched. There are 17 residues in the CDR3. Written as DNA, the CDR3 is TGTGCCAGCAGCCCATACACCGGGACAGGGTTCGTCCACGAGCAGTACTTC. Amino acid sequence: CASSPYTGTGFVHEQYF.

V is TRBV9 and J is TRBJ1-2; TRBD1 agrees at 7 bases. Germline assignment: CDR1 SGDLS and CDR2 YYNGEE. There are 14 residues in the CDR3. Germline trimming cut 3 bases from V and 7 bases from J; bases unmatched to any gene: 9. CDR3: CASSGSGTVSGYTF. The CDR3, as DNA: TGTGCCAGCAGCGGATCCGGGACAGTAAGTGGCTACACCTTC. Based on the CDR3 plus reference TRBV9 and TRBJ1-2, the full variable domain is DSGVTQTPKHLITATGQRVTLRCSPRSGDLSVYWYQQSLDQGLQFLIQYYNGEERAKGNILERFSAQQFPDLHSELNLSSLELGDSALYFCASSGSGTVSGYTFGSGTRLTVV.

This rearrangement joins TRBV28 to TRBJ2-5, with D maybe TRBD1 (8 bases). The germline V and J ends were trimmed by 7 bases and 7 bases, with 22 bases remaining between them. There are 15 residues in the CDR3. The germline gives CDR1 MDHEN, CDR2 SYDVKM. CDR3 sequence (DNA): TGTGCCAGCATCCACCCCGACAGGGGAGGGGGGACCCAGTACTTC. It encodes CASIHPDRGGGTQYF.

The chain has TRBV11-2 and TRBJ1-3; D not certain. This CDR3 comprises 14 residues. Between the trimmed V and J ends, which lost 5 bases and 4 bases, there was a span of 12 bases. Germline-derived CDR1 and CDR2 are SGHAT and FQNNGV. This CDR3 reads CASSRSPVGNTIYF. DNA for the CDR3: TGTGCCAGCAGCCGAAGCCCCGTGGGAAACACCATATATTTT.

The V and J genes are TRBV7-8 and TRBJ2-2; D call uncertain. This CDR3 is 11 amino acids long. In germline, CDR1 is SGHVS, CDR2 FQNEAQ. V dropped 4 bases and J dropped 9 bases, with 6 bases sitting between them. The DNA for the CDR3 is TGTGCCAGCAGCTCCTACCGGGAGCTGTTTTTT. Translation: CASSSYRELFF.

V gene TRBV4-2 combines with J gene TRBJ1-6; D call uncertain. V was trimmed by 0 bases and J by 6 bases, leaving 6 bases between them. Germline V gene data show CDR1 as LGHNA and CDR2 as YNFKEQ. The CDR3 has 14 amino acids. The DNA of the CDR3 is TGTGCCAGCAGCCAAGACTTTGGTAATTCACCCCTCCACTTT. It is translated as CASSQDFGNSPLHF.

J is TRBJ2-1 and V is TRBV18; tentatively, D is TRBD2 (5 bases). Trimming stripped 2 bases from V and 5 bases from J, with 13 bases between. CDR1 is KGHSH, CDR2 LQKENI, per germline. This CDR3 is built from 15 residues. CDR3: CASSPEGDEDNEQFF. CDR3 coding DNA: TGTGCCAGCTCACCAGAGGGAGATGAGGACAATGAGCAGTTCTTC. Supplemented by reference TRBV18 and TRBJ2-1, the full variable domain reads NAGVMQNPRHLVRRRGQEARLRCSPMKGHSHVYWYRQLPEEGLKFMVYLQKENIIDESGMPKERFSAEFPKEGPSILRIQQVVRGDSAAYFCASSPEGDEDNEQFFGPGTRLTVL.

This clonotype was found once. This rearrangement joins TRBV19 to TRBJ2-5; 8 nucleotides line up with TRBD1. The CDR3 sequence is 15 residues long. Losses at the gene ends were 6 bases for V and 5 bases for J; bases not matched to a gene: 11. Germline assignment: CDR1 LNHDA and CDR2 SQIVND (reference sequence). The CDR3: CASSTTGGRIETQYF. The CDR3 nucleotides read TGTGCCAGTAGCACCACAGGGGGACGGATCGAGACCCAGTACTTC.

To note about this clonotype: This may be a read error: a much more frequent sequence differs by one nucleotide. This chain links TRBV6-2 or TRBV6-3 with TRBJ1-1, with D maybe TRBD1 (5 bases). Germline values: CDR1 MNHEY, CDR2 SVGEGT. The ends were cut back, 7 bases at V and 2 bases at J, with 11 bases in the middle. The CDR3 is 13 residues long. CDR3 sequence reads: CASIRDGNTEAFF. CDR3 in DNA: TGTGCCAGCATCCGGGACGGCAACACTGAAGCTTTCTTT.

This clonotype was counted a few times. The rearrangement uses TRBV4-3 and TRBJ1-2, with TRBD1 identical over 8 bases. The trim removed 2 bases at V and 4 bases at J, leaving 9 bases unmatched. CDR3 size: 16 residues. Germline CDR1 is LGHNA and CDR2 is YSLEER. CDR3 nucleotide sequence: TGCGCCAGCAGCCAAAACGGACAGGGTAGGCTCTATGGCTACACCTTC. Its protein is CASSQNGQGRLYGYTF.

The chain couples TRBV5-1 to TRBJ1-6; D uncertain. The germline V and J ends were trimmed by 1 base and 8 bases, with 10 bases remaining between them. This CDR3 has 14 amino acids. CDR1 SGHRS and CDR2 YFSETQ come from the germline V gene. The CDR3 loop reads CASSLRSRDSPLHF. The CDR3 nucleotides read TGCGCCAGCAGCTTGCGATCGCGGGATTCACCCCTCCACTTT.

The chain combines TRBV29-1 with TRBJ1-4; D not certain. The CDR3 has 12 amino acids. Germline CDR1 reads SQVTM; CDR2 reads ANQGSEA. The V and J ends lost 1 base and 5 bases respectively, with 5 bases between them. The CDR3 DNA follows: TGCAGCGTTGAAGGCGGGAATGAAAAACTGTTTTTT. It is translated as CSVEGGNEKLFF.

The V call is TRBV9, the J call TRBJ2-7, with D unclear. CDR3 length equals 13 residues. Trimming took 0 bases from V and 0 from J, leaving 4 bases between them. CDR1 SGDLS and CDR2 YYNGEE come from the germline V gene. The CDR3 loop is CASSVAGSYEQYF. The DNA for the CDR3 is TGTGCCAGCAGCGTAGCCGGCTCCTACGAGCAGTACTTC.

The V and J genes are TRBV7-9 and TRBJ2-1; a weak D match, TRBD1 (5 bases). The CDR3 loop spans 17 amino acids. Germline CDR1 is SEHNR and CDR2 is FQNEAQ (reference sequence). V gave up 5 bases and J gave up 0 bases, with 17 bases separating them. Here the CDR3 reads CASSVFQGRSSYNEQFF. CDR3 nucleotide sequence: TGTGCCAGCAGCGTCTTCCAGGGCAGGAGCTCCTACAATGAGCAGTTCTTC.